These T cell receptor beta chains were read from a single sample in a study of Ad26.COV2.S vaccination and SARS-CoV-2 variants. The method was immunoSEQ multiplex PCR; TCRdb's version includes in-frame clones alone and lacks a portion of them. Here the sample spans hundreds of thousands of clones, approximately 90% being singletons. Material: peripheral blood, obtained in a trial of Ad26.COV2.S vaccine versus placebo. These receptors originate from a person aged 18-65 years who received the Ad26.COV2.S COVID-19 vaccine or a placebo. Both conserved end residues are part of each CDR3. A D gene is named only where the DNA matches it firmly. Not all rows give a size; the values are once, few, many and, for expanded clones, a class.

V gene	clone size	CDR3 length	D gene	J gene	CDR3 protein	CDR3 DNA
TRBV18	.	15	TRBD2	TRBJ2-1	CASSPSPSGGNEQFF	TGTGCCAGCTCACCATCGCCTAGCGGGGGCAATGAGCAGTTCTTC
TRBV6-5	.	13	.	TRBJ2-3	CASTYRGPDTQYF	TGTGCCAGCACCTACCGGGGACCAGATACGCAGTATTTT
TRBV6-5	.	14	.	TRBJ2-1	CASSFRMTYNEQFF	TGTGCCAGCAGTTTCAGGATGACCTACAATGAGCAGTTCTTC
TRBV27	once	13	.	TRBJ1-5	CASSATGFQPQHF	TGTGCCAGCAGTGCCACAGGGTTTCAGCCCCAGCATTTT
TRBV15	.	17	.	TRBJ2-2	CATSRGPLTSNTGELFF	TGTGCCACCAGCAGAGGGCCTCTGACTTCGAACACCGGGGAGCTGTTTTTT
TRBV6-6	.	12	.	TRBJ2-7	CASRDRNYEQYF	TGTGCCAGCAGGGACAGAAATTACGAGCAGTACTTC
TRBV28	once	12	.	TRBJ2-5	CASSLALRTQYF	TGTGCCAGCAGCCTAGCTTTGAGGACCCAGTACTTC
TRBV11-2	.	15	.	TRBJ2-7	CASIFGAGGSYEQYF	TGTGCCAGCATCTTCGGGGCAGGGGGGTCCTACGAGCAGTACTTC
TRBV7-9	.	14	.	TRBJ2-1	CASSLVGGASEQFF	TGTGCCAGCAGCTTAGTAGGGGGGGCCAGTGAGCAGTTCTTC
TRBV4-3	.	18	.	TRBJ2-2	CASSQAPWQELNTGELFF	TGCGCCAGCAGCCAAGCCCCTTGGCAGGAGTTAAACACCGGGGAGCTGTTTTTT
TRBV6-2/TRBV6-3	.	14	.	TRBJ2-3	CASSYSASEDTQYF	TGTGCCAGCAGTTACTCCGCTAGCGAAGATACGCAGTATTTT
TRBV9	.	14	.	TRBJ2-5	CASSVDSVQETQYF	TGTGCCAGCAGCGTAGATAGCGTCCAAGAGACCCAGTACTTC
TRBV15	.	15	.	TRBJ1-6	CATSGQFSYNSPLHF	TGTGCCACCAGCGGACAGTTCTCCTATAATTCACCCCTCCACTTT
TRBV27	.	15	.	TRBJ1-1	CASSLGGFMNTEAFF	TGTGCCAGCAGTTTAGGTGGTTTTATGAACACTGAAGCTTTCTTT
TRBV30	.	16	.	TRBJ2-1	CAWRTGETSVLNEQFF	TGTGCCTGGAGGACAGGAGAAACCAGCGTGCTCAATGAGCAGTTCTTC
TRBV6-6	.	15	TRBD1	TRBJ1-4	CASSYSGQGKEKLFF	TGTGCCAGCAGTTACTCAGGACAGGGGAAAGAAAAACTGTTTTTT
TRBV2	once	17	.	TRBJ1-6	CASTYAHGRVYNSPLHF	TGTGCCAGCACCTATGCACACGGCAGAGTGTATAATTCACCCCTCCACTTT
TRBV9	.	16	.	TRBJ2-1	CASSVELALSYNEQFF	TGTGCCAGCAGCGTGGAACTAGCACTCTCCTACAATGAGCAGTTCTTC
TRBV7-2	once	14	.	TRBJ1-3	CASSTLGGGNTIYF	TGTGCCAGCAGCACCCTAGGAGGGGGAAACACCATATATTTT
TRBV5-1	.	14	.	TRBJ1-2	CASSPQGPNYGYTF	TGCGCCAGCAGCCCGCAGGGGCCTAACTATGGCTACACCTTC
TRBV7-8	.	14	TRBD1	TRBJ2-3	CASSRDRGQDTQYF	TGTGCCAGCAGCCGAGACAGGGGGCAAGATACGCAGTATTTT
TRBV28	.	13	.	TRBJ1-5	CASRGGTNQPQHF	TGTGCCAGCAGGGGCGGAACTAATCAGCCCCAGCATTTT
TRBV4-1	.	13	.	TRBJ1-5	CASSQVSGQPQHF	TGCGCCAGCAGCCAAGTATCAGGGCAGCCCCAGCATTTT
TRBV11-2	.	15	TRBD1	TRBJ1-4	CASSPQGAGNEKLFF	TGTGCCAGCAGCCCCCAGGGGGCAGGTAATGAAAAACTGTTTTTT
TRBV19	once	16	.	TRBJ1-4	CASSILLGPNDEKLFF	TGTGCCAGTAGTATCTTATTGGGACCAAATGATGAAAAACTGTTTTTT
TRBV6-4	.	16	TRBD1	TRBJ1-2	CASSDDGQGAIYGYTF	TGTGCCAGCAGTGACGATGGACAGGGAGCCATCTATGGCTACACCTTC
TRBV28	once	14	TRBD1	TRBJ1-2	CASSEGQFNYGYTF	TGTGCCTCCTCCGAGGGACAGTTTAACTATGGCTACACCTTC
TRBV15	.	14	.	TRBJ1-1	CATSRDVGGTEAFF	TGTGCCACCAGCAGAGATGTGGGGGGCACTGAAGCTTTCTTT
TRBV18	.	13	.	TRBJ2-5	CASSPGIQETQYF	TGTGCCAGCTCACCTGGGATCCAAGAGACCCAGTACTTC
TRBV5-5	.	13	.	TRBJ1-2	CASSLEANYGYTF	TGTGCCAGCAGCTTGGAGGCGAACTATGGCTACACCTTC
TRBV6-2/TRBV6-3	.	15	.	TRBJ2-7	CASSGWSMISYEQYF	TGTGCCAGCAGTGGATGGAGTATGATTTCCTACGAGCAGTACTTC